A selection of T cell receptor beta chains follows, all from one sample in a study of vaccination and CD4 T cells after COVID-19. These receptors' antigens are unknown. Each CDR3 protein is one row after TCRdb ran MiXCR on the PCR reads. Of 20,000 to 25,000 distinct CDR3 sequences detected, about 43% appear once; the ten largest clones hold more than 8.5%. The specimen was CD4+ T cells from blood, cultured in vitro, collected about 7 months after SARS-CoV-2 vaccination. The receptors here all came from a human donor who had recovered from COVID-19. The CDR3 runs from the conserved cysteine through the conserved F or W. Fields, in order: clone size, J gene, V gene, D gene, CDR3 protein, CDR3 DNA. D genes are given only for firm matches. Rows may omit the clone size; those that give it use once, few, many or a size class.

.,TRBJ2-3,TRBV6-4,TRBD2,CASSDRAGGTDTQYF,TGTGCCAGCAGTGACCGGGCGGGAGGGACAGATACGCAGTATTTT
.,TRBJ1-1,TRBV20-1,TRBD1,CSAAGTGEAEAFF,TGCAGTGCTGCCGGGACAGGGGAAGCTGAAGCTTTCTTT
few,TRBJ2-7,TRBV2,.,CASSGLWTDEQYF,TGTGCCAGCAGTGGGCTATGGACTGACGAGCAGTACTTC
once,TRBJ2-5,TRBV7-8,TRBD1,CASSLATGGAETQYF,TGTGCCAGCAGCTTAGCTACAGGGGGCGCGGAGACCCAGTACTTC
.,TRBJ2-3,TRBV6-1,.,CASSAGQRTSWADTQYF,TGTGCCAGCAGTGCGGGACAGCGGACTAGTTGGGCAGATACGCAGTATTTT
few,TRBJ2-7,TRBV20-1,TRBD2,CSARGVGAYEQYF,TGCAGTGCCCGGGGGGTAGGGGCCTACGAGCAGTACTTC
few,TRBJ2-7,TRBV20-1,.,CSASQDAHEQYF,TGCAGTGCTAGTCAGGATGCCCACGAGCAGTACTTC
.,TRBJ2-5,TRBV7-6,TRBD2,CASSLRGPSGSQTQYF,TGTGCCAGCAGCTTACGCGGGCCTAGCGGGAGTCAGACCCAGTACTTC
.,TRBJ1-1,TRBV10-3,.,CAISDLGTEAFF,TGTGCCATCAGTGATTTGGGTACTGAAGCTTTCTTT
few,TRBJ2-7,TRBV28,TRBD2,CASSLLGLIDEQYF,TGTGCCAGCAGTTTATTGGGACTAATCGACGAGCAGTACTTC
.,TRBJ2-5,TRBV18,.,CASSPGSDGETQYF,TGTGCCAGCTCACCTGGATCGGACGGCGAGACCCAGTACTTC
.,TRBJ1-6,TRBV5-4,.,CASSLDLSVGPLHF,TGTGCCAGCAGCTTGGACCTCTCCGTAGGGCCCCTCCACTTT
few,TRBJ2-5,TRBV25-1,.,CASSEPGQETQYF,TGTGCCAGCAGTGAACCGGGACAAGAGACCCAGTACTTC
.,TRBJ2-3,TRBV7-2,.,CASSLARVWARSTDTQYF,TGTGCCAGCAGCCTCGCCAGGGTATGGGCGCGAAGCACAGATACGCAGTATTTT
.,TRBJ2-5,TRBV28,.,CASSLQVGQETQYF,TGTGCCAGCAGTTTACAAGTGGGTCAGGAGACCCAGTACTTC
.,TRBJ2-1,TRBV10-3,TRBD2,CAISESRLRPGLAYNEQFF,TGTGCCATCAGTGAGTCTCGTTTAAGACCGGGACTAGCCTACAATGAGCAGTTCTTC
.,TRBJ1-6,TRBV7-9,.,CASSLVATGTPLHF,TGTGCCAGCAGCTTAGTGGCCACAGGTACACCCCTCCACTTT
medium-sized,TRBJ1-6,TRBV6-4,.,CASSEGESSPLHF,TGTGCCAGCAGTGAAGGGGAAAGTTCACCCCTCCACTTT
few,TRBJ1-2,TRBV27,.,CASSRGQPLTGYGYTF,TGTGCCAGCAGTCGAGGACAGCCTCTGACTGGCTATGGCTACACCTTC
few,TRBJ2-3,TRBV25-1,.,CASSQGGTQYF,TGTGCCAGCAGCCAGGGGGGTACGCAGTATTTT
few,TRBJ2-7,TRBV7-2,.,CASSPTAYYIGPDEQYF,TGTGCCAGCAGCCCGACCGCTTACTATATTGGTCCAGACGAGCAGTACTTC
few,TRBJ2-1,TRBV5-8,TRBD2,CASSLRGLVHNEQFF,TGTGCCAGCAGCTTGCGGGGACTAGTCCACAATGAGCAGTTCTTC
.,TRBJ1-5,TRBV2,TRBD1,CASTPTGMGQPQHF,TGTGCCAGCACACCGACAGGGATGGGGCAGCCCCAGCATTTT
.,TRBJ1-5,TRBV28,.,CASSLRSNQPQHF,TGTGCCAGCAGTTTAAGGAGCAATCAGCCCCAGCATTTT
.,TRBJ1-1,TRBV6-5,TRBD1,CASSYGFRDRGGNTEAFF,TGTGCCAGCAGTTACGGCTTTCGGGACAGGGGTGGGAACACTGAAGCTTTCTTT
.,TRBJ2-3,TRBV20-1,.,CSAPQTFGTDTQYF,TGCAGTGCTCCACAGACGTTTGGCACAGATACGCAGTATTTT
few,TRBJ2-5,TRBV25-1,.,CASSLHRDQETQYF,TGTGCCAGCAGTTTACACAGGGACCAAGAGACCCAGTACTTC
few,TRBJ2-1,TRBV27,.,CASSLRGRYNEQFF,TGTGCCAGCAGTTTGCGGGGGCGCTACAATGAGCAGTTCTTC
few,TRBJ2-7,TRBV2,.,CASRMTYEQYF,TGTGCCAGCAGGATGACCTACGAGCAGTACTTC
few,TRBJ2-5,TRBV7-8,.,CASSLSAGLGQETQYF,TGTGCCAGCAGCTTGAGCGCAGGGCTCGGCCAAGAGACCCAGTACTTC
few,TRBJ1-1,TRBV15,.,CATSRGPLRTNTEAFF,TGTGCCACCAGCAGAGGTCCCCTTCGGACGAACACTGAAGCTTTCTTT
.,TRBJ2-3,TRBV24-1,TRBD2,CATSETAGLSTDTQYF,TGTGCCACCAGTGAAACAGCGGGACTAAGCACAGATACGCAGTATTTT
.,TRBJ2-5,TRBV7-3,.,CTSSLTPGAKQETQYF,TGTACCAGCAGCTTAACCCCGGGGGCGAAACAAGAGACCCAGTACTTC
few,TRBJ1-5,TRBV15,.,CATSRVGRGWSQPQHF,TGTGCCACCAGCAGAGTGGGGAGGGGATGGAGTCAGCCCCAGCATTTT
.,TRBJ2-1,TRBV20-1,TRBD2,CSAAGTSGRDEQFF,TGCAGTGCTGCCGGGACTAGCGGGAGAGATGAGCAGTTCTTC
.,TRBJ2-1,TRBV20-1,.,CSARLIRNNEQFF,TGCAGTGCTAGACTTATTCGAAACAATGAGCAGTTCTTC
.,TRBJ2-7,TRBV11-1,.,CASSLSQPSYEQYF,TGTGCCAGCAGCTTAAGCCAACCCTCCTACGAGCAGTACTTC
.,TRBJ2-1,TRBV20-1,.,CSARDPGTSYNEQFF,TGCAGTGCTAGAGATCCAGGCACCTCCTACAATGAGCAGTTCTTC
.,TRBJ2-7,TRBV7-6,.,CASSLRGGGRSVLMYEQYF,TGTGCCAGCAGCTTACGAGGGGGAGGGAGGTCCGTATTGATGTACGAGCAGTACTTC
.,TRBJ2-1,TRBV20-1,TRBD2,CSAHRTSVWPNEQFF,TGCAGTGCTCATCGGACTAGCGTTTGGCCCAATGAGCAGTTCTTC
.,TRBJ2-5,TRBV7-6,.,CASSLDPAVETQCF,TGTGCCAGCAGCTTAGACCCCGCAGTGGAGACCCAGTGCTTC
.,TRBJ2-7,TRBV29-1,TRBD1,CSVGQTYEQYF,TGCAGCGTGGGACAGACCTACGAGCAGTACTTC
.,TRBJ2-7,TRBV19,TRBD2,CASSSGLAGVYEQYF,TGTGCCAGTAGTAGCGGACTAGCGGGCGTCTACGAGCAGTACTTC
.,TRBJ2-3,TRBV20-1,TRBD2,CSALSTSGRYGDTQYF,TGCAGTGCGCTTTCGACTAGCGGGAGGTATGGAGATACGCAGTATTTT
.,TRBJ2-7,TRBV20-1,.,CSARDMDGSYEQYF,TGCAGTGCTAGAGACATGGACGGTAGCTACGAGCAGTACTTC
.,TRBJ1-5,TRBV6-1,.,CASKGDSNQPQHF,TGTGCCAGCAAGGGGGACAGCAATCAGCCCCAGCATTTT
.,TRBJ2-5,TRBV19,.,CASSISGHLYQETQYF,TGTGCCAGTAGTATCTCGGGACACCTTTACCAAGAGACCCAGTACTTC
.,TRBJ1-2,TRBV18,TRBD1,CASSPADRAYGYTF,TGTGCCAGCTCACCCGCCGACAGGGCCTATGGCTACACCTTC
.,TRBJ2-1,TRBV7-3,.,CASSPLLGTEQFF,TGTGCCAGCAGCCCTTTACTGGGGACTGAGCAGTTCTTC
few,TRBJ2-5,TRBV28,TRBD2,CASSEPSGRLGSRETQYF,TGTGCCAGCAGTGAGCCTAGCGGGAGGTTGGGATCGAGGGAGACCCAGTACTTC
few,TRBJ1-1,TRBV28,TRBD1,CASSLDRVYGAFF,TGTGCCAGCAGTCTGGACAGGGTGTATGGAGCTTTCTTT
.,TRBJ2-3,TRBV24-1,.,CATSDSQGGTTDTQYF,TGTGCCACCAGTGATTCCCAGGGCGGTACCACAGATACGCAGTATTTT
few,TRBJ2-1,TRBV6-1,.,CASSPRVDEQFF,TGTGCCAGCAGTCCACGGGTGGATGAGCAGTTCTTC
few,TRBJ1-5,TRBV19,.,CASTFDRSQPQHF,TGTGCCAGTACTTTTGACCGTTCACAGCCCCAGCATTTT
.,TRBJ2-7,TRBV24-1,TRBD2,CATSDQLAPAYEQYF,TGTGCCACCAGTGACCAACTAGCGCCCGCCTACGAGCAGTACTTC